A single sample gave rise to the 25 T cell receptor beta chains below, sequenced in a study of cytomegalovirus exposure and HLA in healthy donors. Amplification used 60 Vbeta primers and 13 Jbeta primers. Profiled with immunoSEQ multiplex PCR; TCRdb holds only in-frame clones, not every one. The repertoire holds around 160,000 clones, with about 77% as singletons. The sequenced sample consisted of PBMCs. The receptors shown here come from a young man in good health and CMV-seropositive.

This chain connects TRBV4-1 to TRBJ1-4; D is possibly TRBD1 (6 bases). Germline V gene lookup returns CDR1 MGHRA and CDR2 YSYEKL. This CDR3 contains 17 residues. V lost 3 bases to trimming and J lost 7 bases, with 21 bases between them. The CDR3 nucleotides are TGCGCCAGCAGCCATTTAGAGGGGCAGGGGCTGGGTGAAAAACTGTTTTTT. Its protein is CASSHLEGQGLGEKLFF.

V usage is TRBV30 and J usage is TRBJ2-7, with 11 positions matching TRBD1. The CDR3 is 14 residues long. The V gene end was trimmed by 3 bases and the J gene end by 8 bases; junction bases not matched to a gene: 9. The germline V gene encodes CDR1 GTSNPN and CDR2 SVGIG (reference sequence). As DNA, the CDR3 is TGTGCCTGGAGCGCGGGGACAGGGGGACAAAAGCAGTACTTC. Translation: CAWSAGTGGQKQYF.

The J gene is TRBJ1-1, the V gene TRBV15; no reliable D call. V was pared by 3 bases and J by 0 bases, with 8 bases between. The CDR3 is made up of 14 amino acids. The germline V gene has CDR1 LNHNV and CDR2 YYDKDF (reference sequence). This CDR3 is CATSSTTVNTEAFF. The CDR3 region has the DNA TGTGCCACCAGCAGTACAACAGTGAACACTGAAGCTTTCTTT.

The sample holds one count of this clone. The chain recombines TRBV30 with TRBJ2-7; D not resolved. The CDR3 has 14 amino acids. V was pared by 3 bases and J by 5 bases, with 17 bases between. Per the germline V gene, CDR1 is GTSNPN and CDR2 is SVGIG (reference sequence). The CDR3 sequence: CAWSDSLALDEQYF. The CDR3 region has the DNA TGTGCCTGGAGCGATTCCCTGGCCCTAGACGAGCAGTACTTC.

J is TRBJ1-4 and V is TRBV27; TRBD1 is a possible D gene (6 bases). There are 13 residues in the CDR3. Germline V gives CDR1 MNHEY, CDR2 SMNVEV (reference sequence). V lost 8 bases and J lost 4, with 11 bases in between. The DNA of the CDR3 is TGTGCCAGCCAAGGACAGAATAATGAAAAACTGTTTTTT. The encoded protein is CASQGQNNEKLFF. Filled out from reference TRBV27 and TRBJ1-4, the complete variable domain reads EAQVTQNPRYLITVTGKKLTVTCSQNMNHEYMSWYRQDPGLGLRQIYYSMNVEVTDKGDVPEGYKVSRKEKRNFPLILESPSPNQTSLYFCASQGQNNEKLFFGSGTQLSVL.

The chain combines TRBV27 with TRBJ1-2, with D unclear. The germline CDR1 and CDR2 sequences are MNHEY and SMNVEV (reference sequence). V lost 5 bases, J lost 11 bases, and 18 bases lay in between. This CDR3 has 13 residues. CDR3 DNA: TGTGCCAGCAGTCACAGCCGGGAGGGATGGTACACCTTC. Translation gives CASSHSREGWYTF.

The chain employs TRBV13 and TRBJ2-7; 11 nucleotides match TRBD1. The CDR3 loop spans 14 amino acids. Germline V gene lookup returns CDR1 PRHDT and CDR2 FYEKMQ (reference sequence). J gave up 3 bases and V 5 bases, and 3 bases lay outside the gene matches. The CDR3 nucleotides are TGTGCCAGCAGCCCAGGGACAGGGGGCTACGAGCAGTACTTC. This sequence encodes CASSPGTGGYEQYF.

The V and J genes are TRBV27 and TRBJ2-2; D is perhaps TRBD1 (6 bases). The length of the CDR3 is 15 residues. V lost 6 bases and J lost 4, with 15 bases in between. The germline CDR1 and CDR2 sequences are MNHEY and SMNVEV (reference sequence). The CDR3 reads CASSLTGSATGELFF. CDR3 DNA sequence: TGTGCCAGCAGCTTAACAGGGTCCGCCACCGGGGAGCTGTTTTTT.

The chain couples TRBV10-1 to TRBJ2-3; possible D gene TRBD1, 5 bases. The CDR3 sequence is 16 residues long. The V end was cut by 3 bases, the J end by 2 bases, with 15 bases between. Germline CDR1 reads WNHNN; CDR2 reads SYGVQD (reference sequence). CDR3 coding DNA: TGCGCCAGCAGTGAAGACAGCACTAAAACCACAGATACGCAGTATTTT. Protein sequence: CASSEDSTKTTDTQYF.

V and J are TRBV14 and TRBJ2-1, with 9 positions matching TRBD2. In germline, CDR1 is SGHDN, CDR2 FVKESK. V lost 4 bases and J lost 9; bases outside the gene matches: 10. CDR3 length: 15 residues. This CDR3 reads CASSRGTSLTGEQFF. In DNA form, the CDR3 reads TGTGCCAGCAGCCGCGGGACTAGCCTAACCGGTGAGCAGTTCTTC.

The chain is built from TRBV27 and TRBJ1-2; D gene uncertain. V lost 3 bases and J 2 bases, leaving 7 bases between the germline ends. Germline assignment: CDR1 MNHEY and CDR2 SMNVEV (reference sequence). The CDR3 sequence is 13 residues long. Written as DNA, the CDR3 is TGTGCCAGCAGTTTTGCGCCCAACTATGGCTACACCTTC. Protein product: CASSFAPNYGYTF.

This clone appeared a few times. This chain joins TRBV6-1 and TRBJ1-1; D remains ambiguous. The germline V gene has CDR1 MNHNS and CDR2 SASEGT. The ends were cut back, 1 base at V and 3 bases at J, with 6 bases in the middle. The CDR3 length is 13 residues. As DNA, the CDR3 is TGTGCCAGCAGTGAAGGAGGGCACACTGAAGCTTTCTTT. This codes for CASSEGGHTEAFF.

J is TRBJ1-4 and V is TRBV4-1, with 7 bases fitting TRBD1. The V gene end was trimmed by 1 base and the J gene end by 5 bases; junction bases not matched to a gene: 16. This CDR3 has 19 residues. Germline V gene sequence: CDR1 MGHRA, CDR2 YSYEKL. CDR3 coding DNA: TGCGCCAGCAGCCAAGCCGAGGCAGGGGGTTATAGGCCCAATGAAAAACTGTTTTTT. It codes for CASSQAEAGGYRPNEKLFF.

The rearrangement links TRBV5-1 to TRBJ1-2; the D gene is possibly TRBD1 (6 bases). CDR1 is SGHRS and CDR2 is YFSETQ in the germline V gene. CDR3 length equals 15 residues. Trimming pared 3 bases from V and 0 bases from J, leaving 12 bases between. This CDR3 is CASSSGQTTNYGYTF. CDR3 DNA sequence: TGCGCCAGCAGCTCAGGACAGACTACTAACTATGGCTACACCTTC.

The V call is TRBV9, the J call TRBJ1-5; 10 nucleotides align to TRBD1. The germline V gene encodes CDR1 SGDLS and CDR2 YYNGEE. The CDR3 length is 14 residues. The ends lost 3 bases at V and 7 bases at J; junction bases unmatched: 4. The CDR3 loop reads CASSGGTGDQPQHF. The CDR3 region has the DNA TGTGCCAGCAGCGGGGGGACAGGGGACCAGCCCCAGCATTTT.

This CDR3 is CAAHRQPNYGYTF. CDR3 nucleotide sequence: TGTGCGGCACACCGCCAACCTAACTATGGCTACACCTTC. The chain is built from TRBV27 and TRBJ1-2; D uncertain. Germline lookup yields CDR1 MNHEY and CDR2 SMNVEV (reference sequence). The CDR3 extends over 13 amino acids.

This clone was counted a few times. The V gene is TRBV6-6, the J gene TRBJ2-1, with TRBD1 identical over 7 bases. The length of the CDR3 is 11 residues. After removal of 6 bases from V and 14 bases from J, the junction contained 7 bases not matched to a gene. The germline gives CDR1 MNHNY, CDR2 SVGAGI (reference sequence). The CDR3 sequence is CASRETGTEFF. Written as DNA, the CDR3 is TGTGCCAGCAGAGAGACAGGGACGGAGTTCTTC.

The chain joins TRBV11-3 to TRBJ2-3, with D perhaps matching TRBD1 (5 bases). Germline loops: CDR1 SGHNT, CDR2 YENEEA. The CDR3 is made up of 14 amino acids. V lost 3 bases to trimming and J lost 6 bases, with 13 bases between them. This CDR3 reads CASSFSRVGDTQYF. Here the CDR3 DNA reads TGTGCCAGCAGCTTCTCCAGGGTGGGGGATACGCAGTATTTT.

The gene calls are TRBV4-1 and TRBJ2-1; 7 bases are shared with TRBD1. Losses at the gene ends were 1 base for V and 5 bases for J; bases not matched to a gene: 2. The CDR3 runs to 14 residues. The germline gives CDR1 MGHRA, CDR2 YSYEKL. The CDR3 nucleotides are TGCGCCAGCAGCCAAGTAGGGACAGACAATGAGCAGTTCTTC. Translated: CASSQVGTDNEQFF.

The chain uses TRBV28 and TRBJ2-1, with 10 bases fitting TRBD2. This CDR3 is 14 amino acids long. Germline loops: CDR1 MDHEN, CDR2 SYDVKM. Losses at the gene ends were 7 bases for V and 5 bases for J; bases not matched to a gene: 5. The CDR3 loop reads CASKLGLADNEQFF. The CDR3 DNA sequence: TGTGCCAGCAAGTTAGGACTAGCGGACAATGAGCAGTTCTTC.

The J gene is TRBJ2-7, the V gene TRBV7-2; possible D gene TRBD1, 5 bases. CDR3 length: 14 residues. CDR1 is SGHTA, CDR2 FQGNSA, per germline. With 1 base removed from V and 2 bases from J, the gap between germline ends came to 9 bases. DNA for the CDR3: TGTGCCAGCAGCTTAGATGCAGGGACCTACGAGCAGTACTTC. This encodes CASSLDAGTYEQYF. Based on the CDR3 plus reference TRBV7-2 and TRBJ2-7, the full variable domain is GAGVSQSPSNKVTEKGKDVELRCDPISGHTALYWYRQSLGQGLEFLIYFQGNSAPDKSGLPSDRFSAERTGGSVSTLTIQRTQQEDSAVYLCASSLDAGTYEQYFGPGTRLTVT.

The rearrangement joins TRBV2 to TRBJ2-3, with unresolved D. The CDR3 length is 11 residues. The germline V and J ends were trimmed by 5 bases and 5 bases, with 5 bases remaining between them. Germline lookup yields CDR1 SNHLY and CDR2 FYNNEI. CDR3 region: CASSSRDTQYF. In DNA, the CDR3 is TGTGCCAGCAGTTCCAGAGATACGCAGTATTTT.

CDR3 nucleotide sequence: TGTGCCAGCACCACTACAACAGGAGCTTCCTACGAGCAGTACTTC. Encoded protein: CASTTTTGASYEQYF. The chain uses TRBV6-1 and TRBJ2-7, with a possible D match to TRBD1 (5 bases). Trimming shortened V by 7 bases and J by 1 base, and 17 bases separated the two germline ends. Per the germline V gene, CDR1 is MNHNS and CDR2 is SASEGT. The CDR3 is made up of 15 amino acids.

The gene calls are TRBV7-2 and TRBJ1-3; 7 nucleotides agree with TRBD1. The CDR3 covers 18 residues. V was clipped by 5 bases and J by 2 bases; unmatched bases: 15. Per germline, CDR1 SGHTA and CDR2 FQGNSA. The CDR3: CASSRQGTNTRAGNTIYF. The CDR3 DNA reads TGTGCCAGCAGCCGACAGGGAACTAATACTAGAGCTGGAAACACCATATATTTT.

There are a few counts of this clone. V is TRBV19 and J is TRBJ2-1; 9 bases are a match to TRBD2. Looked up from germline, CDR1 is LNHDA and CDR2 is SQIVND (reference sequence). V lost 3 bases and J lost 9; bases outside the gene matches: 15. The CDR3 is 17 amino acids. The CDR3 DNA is TGTGCCAGTAGTATTGGCATTGTAGCGGGAGAAGCTTTTGAGCAGTTCTTC. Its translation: CASSIGIVAGEAFEQFF. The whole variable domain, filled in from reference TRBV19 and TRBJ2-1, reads DGGITQSPKYLFRKEGQNVTLSCEQNLNHDAMYWYRQDPGQGLRLIYYSQIVNDFQKGDIAEGYSVSREKKESFPLTVTSAQKNPTAFYLCASSIGIVAGEAFEQFFGPGTRLTVL.